This T cell receptor (beta chain) was captured in a study of T cell responses to AZD1222 COVID-19 vaccine. Findings and caveats of the study: Repertoires were obtained only post-peak T cell response. Most donors were white British and more were female, and clonal diversity was possibly underestimated.

V was clipped by 1 base and J by 0 bases; unmatched bases: 9. This CDR3 spans 18 amino acids. Germline V gene data show CDR1 as SGHRS and CDR2 as YFSETQ. With regard to this clone: As yet, its antigen is unknown.

Sequenced by immunoSEQ multiplex PCR; TCRdb stores in-frame clones only, minus some. This sample has about 100,000 clones; 70% to 90% occur once, and the top ten carry 4.2%. The origin of this receptor is an adult in good health. V usage is TRBV5-1 and J usage is TRBJ1-3; 8 bases match TRBD1. Material: peripheral blood, obtained on day 0 of MenACWY control vaccination. The CDR3 reads CASSLWPGTGSSGNTIYF. DNA of the CDR3: TGCGCCAGCAGCTTGTGGCCCGGGACAGGCAGCTCTGGAAACACCATATATTTT.